This TCR beta chain appears in the sequencing data of a study of cytomegalovirus exposure and HLA in healthy donors. It was with 60 Vbeta and 13 Jbeta primers that the PCR ran. The table came from immunoSEQ multiplex PCR; TCRdb's copy has only in-frame clones and leaves some out. The table has more than 85,000 clones, approximately 14% seen once. J was trimmed by 4 bases and V by 0 bases; bases with no gene match: 7. The CDR3 is 16 residues long. Germline lookup yields CDR1 SGHRS and CDR2 YFSETQ. Sequences were obtained from PBMCs. The receptor's source is a female donor in good health and CMV-seronegative. The chain joins TRBV5-1 to TRBJ1-1; 9 nucleotides agree with TRBD1. The CDR3 coding sequence is TGCGCCAGCAGCTTGGGAGGGACAGGGATGTTCACTGAAGCTTTCTTT. This codes for CASSLGGTGMFTEAFF. Based on the CDR3 plus reference TRBV5-1 and TRBJ1-1, the full variable domain is KAGVTQTPRYLIKTRGQQVTLSCSPISGHRSVSWYQQTPGQGLQFLFEYFSETQRNKGNFPGRFSGRQFSNSRSEMNVSTLELGDSALYLCASSLGGTGMFTEAFFGQGTRLTVV.